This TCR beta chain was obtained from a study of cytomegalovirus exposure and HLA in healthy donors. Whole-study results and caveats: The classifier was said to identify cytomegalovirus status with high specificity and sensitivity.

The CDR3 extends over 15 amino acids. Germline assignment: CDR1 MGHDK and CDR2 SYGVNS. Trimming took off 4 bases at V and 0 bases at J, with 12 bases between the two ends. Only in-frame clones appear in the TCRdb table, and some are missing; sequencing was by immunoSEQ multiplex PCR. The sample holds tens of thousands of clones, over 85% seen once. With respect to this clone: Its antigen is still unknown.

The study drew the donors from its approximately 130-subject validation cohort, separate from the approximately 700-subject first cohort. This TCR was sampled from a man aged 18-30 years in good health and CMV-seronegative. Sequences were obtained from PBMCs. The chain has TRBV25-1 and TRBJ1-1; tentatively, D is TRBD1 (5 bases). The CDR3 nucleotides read TGTGCCAGCAGTGTCTGGGGGGGGATGAACACTGAAGCTTTCTTT. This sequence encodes CASSVWGGMNTEAFF. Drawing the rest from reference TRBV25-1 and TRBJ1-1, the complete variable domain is EADIYQTPRYLVIGTGKKITLECSQTMGHDKMYWYQQDPGMELHLIHYSYGVNSTEKGDLSSESTVSRIRTEHFPLTLESARPSHTSQYLCASSVWGGMNTEAFFGQGTRLTVV.